This T cell receptor beta chain was observed in a study of spatial heterogeneity in lung cancer. Study-wide context: Detected beta-chain sequences consistently exceeded alpha-chain sequences. Findings and limits, study-wide: Ubiquitous expanded tumor TCRs surfaced in blood more at resection than they did at follow-up.

The sample's time point: sample taken at primary tumor resection. Tumor, nontumor lung or frozen PBMC supplied whole RNA, sequenced without sorting. A total of over 70 untreated early-stage non-small cell lung cancer patients served as donors. In TCRdb, the 5' RACE reads were re-called with MiXCR into one record per CDR3 protein. The sample lists 13,000 to 15,000 distinct CDR3 sequences; 11% were seen once. Germline V gene sequence: CDR1 KGHSH, CDR2 LQKENI. The CDR3 runs 14 residues. In its sample, this clonotype was seen a few times. Its specificity is not known. At one of its ends the junction is not consistent with the germline gene, which may arise from a read error.

Specimen: PBMCs, collected at surgery. This TCR came from a female donor with early-stage non-small cell lung cancer. This rearrangement joins TRBV18 to TRBJ2-7, with 7 bases fitting TRBD1. The CDR3 nucleotides are TGTGCCAGCCCACCTAATACAGGGGCCTACGAGCAGTACTTC. Amino acids: CASPPNTGAYEQYF.